A single sample gave rise to the 20 T cell receptor beta chains below, sequenced in a study of Graves' ophthalmopathy and Graves' hyperthyroidism. From RNA, the CDR3 regions of TCR beta chains were amplified and sequenced. HTBI-primed first-round RT-PCR preceded second-round multiplex PCR. One entry per CDR3 protein, called by TCRdb with MiXCR from the multiplex PCR reads. In the table there are around 600,000 distinct CDR3 sequences, more than 40% of which are singletons. The sequenced sample consisted of peripheral blood. Receptors were obtained from an adult man with Graves' ophthalmopathy.

This clonotype showed up many times. The chain uses TRBV24-1 and TRBJ2-7, with 8 bases fitting TRBD1. CDR3 length: 13 amino acids. Trimming removed 4 bases from V and 5 bases from J; junction bases left unmatched: 3. CDR1 and CDR2 (germline): KGHDR, SFDVKD. This CDR3 is CATSDPDRDEQYF. CDR3 nucleotides: TGTGCCACCAGTGACCCGGACAGGGACGAGCAGTACTTC.

The chain has TRBV29-1 and TRBJ1-4, with TRBD1 matching over 9 bases. V trimming: 6 bases; J trimming: 14 bases; junction bases outside the gene matches: 13. Germline values: CDR1 SQVTM, CDR2 ANQGSEA. CDR3 length: 13 residues. CDR3: CSVVEGTGSRLFF. DNA of the CDR3: TGCAGCGTCGTGGAAGGGACAGGGAGTAGGCTGTTTTTT.

In its sample, this clonotype was seen many times. The chain uses TRBV29-1 and TRBJ1-2; D might be TRBD1 (6 bases). V dropped 3 bases and J dropped 4 bases, with 12 bases sitting between them. The CDR3 consists of 13 residues. CDR1 and CDR2 from the germline V gene are SQVTM and ANQGSEA. CDR3 sequence (DNA): TGCAGCGTTGAGAGAGGGGGGGCCTATGGCTACACCTTC. Its translation: CSVERGGAYGYTF.

As for this clonotype: Its ends do not fully match the called genes, so a read error is possible. The CDR3 sequence: CASSQDPGAGAEAFF. The CDR3 DNA reads TGTGCCAGCAGCCAAGATCCGGGGGCCGGCGCTGAAGCTTTCTTT. The V and J genes are TRBV5-1 and TRBJ1-1; TRBD1 is a possible D gene (6 bases). CDR1 SGHRS and CDR2 YFSETQ come from the germline V gene. The CDR3 is made up of 15 amino acids.

The count of this clonotype is one. Given the absence of the conserved phenylalanine or tryptophan at the CDR3 end, a read error is likely. V is TRBV25-1 and J is TRBJ1-1; 7 bases are a match to TRBD1. The trim removed 5 bases at V and 7 bases at J, leaving 16 bases unmatched. CDR1 MGHDK and CDR2 SYGVNS come from the germline V gene. CDR3 size: 16 residues. The chain's CDR3 is CASSFLGGTAAGEAFL. The CDR3, as DNA: TGTGCCAGCAGTTTCCTTGGTGGGACAGCCGCGGGTGAAGCTTTCCTT.

The chain links TRBV7-4 to TRBJ1-2; D remains unclear. The V gene's germline CDR1 is SGHVT and CDR2 SQSDAQ. The germline V and J ends were trimmed by 4 bases and 2 bases, with 11 bases remaining between them. This CDR3 region has 14 residues. CDR3 DNA sequence: TGTGCCAGCAGCTATGATGGCGGGAACTATGGCTACACCTTC. Protein product: CASSYDGGNYGYTF. Full variable domain (remainder filled in from reference TRBV7-4 and TRBJ1-2): GAGVSQSPRYKVAKRGRDVALRCDSISGHVTLYWYRQTLGQGSEVLTYSQSDAQRDKSGRPSGRFSAERPERSVSTLKIQRTEQGDSAVYLCASSYDGGNYGYTFGSGTRLTVV.

V gene TRBV14 combines with J gene TRBJ1-6, with D unresolved. The CDR3 consists of 13 residues. The V end lost 6 bases, the J end lost 11 bases, and 14 bases lay between the germline ends. Germline V gives CDR1 SGHDN, CDR2 FVKESK. The CDR3 region is CASRFSGETPLHF. CDR3 coding DNA: TGTGCCAGCAGGTTCAGCGGGGAGACACCCCTCCACTTT.

This clonotype showed up just a few times. The chain is built from TRBV12-3 or TRBV12-4 and TRBJ2-7; TRBD1 is a possible D gene (7 bases). V was clipped by 10 bases and J by 2 bases, with 12 bases between them. This CDR3 comprises 12 residues. CDR3: CATRGVPYEQYF. The CDR3 nucleotides are TGTGCCACCAGGGGGGTCCCCTACGAGCAGTACTTC.

This clonotype appeared a few times. The V and J genes are TRBV19 and TRBJ2-5; 11 bases line up with TRBD2. Germline loops: CDR1 LNHDA, CDR2 SQIVND (reference sequence). Losses at the gene ends were 2 bases for V and 2 bases for J; bases not matched to a gene: 7. The CDR3 consists of 17 residues. The CDR3 nucleotides read TGTGCCAGTAGTATAAGCCCCACTAGCGGGGGTCAAGAGACCCAGTACTTC. This encodes CASSISPTSGGQETQYF. The full variable domain, rest sourced from reference TRBV19 and TRBJ2-5, is DGGITQSPKYLFRKEGQNVTLSCEQNLNHDAMYWYRQDPGQGLRLIYYSQIVNDFQKGDIAEGYSVSREKKESFPLTVTSAQKNPTAFYLCASSISPTSGGQETQYFGPGTRLLVL.

The V call is TRBV12-3 or TRBV12-4, the J call TRBJ1-5; D might be TRBD1 (6 bases). The CDR3 covers 14 residues. V was clipped by 5 bases and J by 11 bases, with 19 bases between them. CDR3 nucleotide sequence: TGTGCCAGCAGTCTCCGGGGGGGCGGGGAGACCCAGCATTTT. It translates to CASSLRGGGETQHF.

The table lists this clonotype with many counts. This chain joins TRBV19 and TRBJ1-4; D unresolved. From germline, CDR1 is LNHDA and CDR2 SQIVND (reference sequence). The V and J ends lost 1 base and 1 base respectively, with 10 bases between them. This CDR3 is 16 amino acids long. CDR3 amino acids: CASSIGASVTNEKLFF. In DNA, the CDR3 is TGTGCCAGTAGTATAGGGGCCTCGGTAACTAATGAAAAACTGTTTTTT.

This clonotype turned up a few times. The V gene is TRBV20-1, the J gene TRBJ2-7; the match to TRBD1 covers 9 bases. In germline, CDR1 is DFQATT, CDR2 SNEGSKA (reference sequence). J gave up 6 bases and V 2 bases, and 11 bases lay outside the gene matches. The CDR3 spans 15 residues. CDR3 sequence reads: CSARIPGTGLGEQYF. The CDR3 coding sequence is TGCAGTGCTAGAATTCCCGGGACAGGGCTTGGCGAGCAGTACTTC.

About this clonotype: A much more abundant neighbour one base away suggests this may be a read error. Because it lacks the conserved phenylalanine or tryptophan at the end, this CDR3 is likely a read error. The V call is TRBV2, the J call TRBJ2-7; possibly TRBD1 for D (5 bases). Between the trimmed V and J ends, which lost 6 bases and 6 bases, there was a span of 18 bases. The CDR3 runs to 14 residues. Germline V lookup: CDR1 SNHLY, CDR2 FYNNEI. In DNA, the CDR3 is TGTGCCAGCAGCTGGGGAATCCAGGGCCCCGAGCAGTACCTC. Amino acids: CASSWGIQGPEQYL.

Many counts were recorded for this clonotype. This chain links TRBV24-1 with TRBJ2-7; D call uncertain. CDR1 KGHDR and CDR2 SFDVKD come from the germline V gene. The V and J ends lost 2 bases and 3 bases respectively, with 7 bases between them. The CDR3 is 13 amino acids. CDR3 loop: CATSDSGNYEQYF. CDR3 DNA: TGTGCCACCAGTGATTCTGGGAACTACGAGCAGTACTTC.

This clonotype was observed many times. The J gene is TRBJ1-2, the V gene TRBV19; D call uncertain. This CDR3 has 13 amino acids. Germline-derived CDR1 and CDR2 are LNHDA and SQIVND (reference sequence). V lost 4 bases to trimming and J lost 2 bases, with 8 bases between them. This CDR3 reads CASSTQENYGYTF. DNA of the CDR3: TGTGCCAGTAGTACCCAGGAGAACTATGGCTACACCTTC.

This clonotype occurred many times. Written as DNA, the CDR3 is TGCGCCAGCAGCTACTCAGGGGCTAGACTCACTGAAGCTTTCTTT. This encodes CASSYSGARLTEAFF. This chain links TRBV5-1 with TRBJ1-1; a weak D match, TRBD1 (6 bases). Trimming took off 3 bases at V and 4 bases at J, with 16 bases between the two ends. CDR1 and CDR2 (germline): SGHRS, YFSETQ. CDR3 size: 15 residues.

This clonotype was picked up many times. The chain carries TRBV5-6 and TRBJ1-5; 8 bases align to TRBD1. This CDR3 is 13 amino acids long. The V gene end was trimmed by 4 bases and the J gene end by 10 bases; junction bases not matched to a gene: 7. Germline CDR1 reads SGHDT; CDR2 reads YYEEEE. The CDR3 loop reads CASSRDRSKPQHF. For the CDR3, the DNA is TGTGCCAGCAGCCGGGACAGGAGCAAACCCCAGCATTTT.

The chain is built from TRBV19 and TRBJ1-2; 7 bases are shared with TRBD1. The CDR3 is 15 amino acids. The V gene's germline CDR1 is LNHDA and CDR2 SQIVND (reference sequence). Trimming took 3 bases from V and 0 from J; bases not matched to a gene: 4. As DNA, the CDR3 is TGTGCCAGTAGTATTCAGGGGGTATCTAACTATGGCTACACCTTC. Amino acids: CASSIQGVSNYGYTF.

In its sample, this clonotype was seen many times. A much bigger clone sits one base away, suggesting this may be a read error. V is TRBV29-1 and J is TRBJ2-2; D remains unclear. Germline V gives CDR1 SQVTM, CDR2 ANQGSEA. This CDR3 has 11 residues. V was shortened by 6 bases and J by 9 bases, with 11 bases between the two germline ends. This CDR3 reads CSVVRTRELFF. CDR3 DNA: TGCAGCGTAGTGAGGACCAGGGAGCTGTTTTTT.

For this clonotype: This may arise from a read error, as a much more abundant clone is one base away. In DNA, the CDR3 is TGTGCCGGCAGTTTCGACAGGGGCTCAAACACCATATATTTT. Translated, it gives CAGSFDRGSNTIYF. The chain recombines TRBV12-3 or TRBV12-4 with TRBJ1-3; 8 bases map to TRBD1. CDR3 length: 14 residues.